These 20 T cell receptor beta chains originate from one sample sequenced in a study of CD8+ T cells in alopecia areata. RNA was extracted and reverse transcribed into cDNA as the sequencing template. Using immunoSEQ multiplex PCR, the repertoire was profiled, and TCRdb retains in-frame clones only, with some absent. Found here are 150,000 or so clones, more than 45% of them singletons; the top ten hold about 6.3%. Sequenced input: CD4+ T cells sorted from blood. The receptors stem from a human donor with alopecia areata.

This rearrangement joins TRBV28 to TRBJ2-7; D possibly corresponds to TRBD2 (6 bases). With 3 bases removed from V and 1 base from J, the gap between germline ends came to 16 bases. In germline, CDR1 is MDHEN, CDR2 SYDVKM. This CDR3 is 16 amino acids long. As DNA, the CDR3 is TGTGCCAGCAGTTTGGGCTCGGCTAGCGAGTCCTACGAGCAGTACTTC. Protein product: CASSLGSASESYEQYF.

This clone was counted once. V usage is TRBV28 and J usage is TRBJ2-5, with D perhaps given as TRBD1 or TRBD2 (5 bases each). The CDR3 is 12 amino acids. Trimming shortened V by 7 bases and J by 5 bases, and 11 bases separated the two germline ends. The germline gives CDR1 MDHEN, CDR2 SYDVKM. DNA of the CDR3: TGTGCCAGCACCTGGGACGGGGAGACCCAGTACTTC. Amino acid sequence: CASTWDGETQYF.

This clone turned up a few times. The V gene is TRBV18, the J gene TRBJ1-5; D is unresolved. This CDR3 is built from 14 residues. With 2 bases removed from V and 5 bases from J, the gap between germline ends came to 10 bases. Germline loops: CDR1 KGHSH, CDR2 LQKENI. The CDR3 DNA reads as TGTGCCAGCTCACCAAACAAGGACGATCAGCCCCAGCATTTT. Translating it yields CASSPNKDDQPQHF.

The chain is built from TRBV7-8 and TRBJ1-2; 9 positions match TRBD1. The germline V gene has CDR1 SGHVS and CDR2 FQNEAQ. The V and J ends lost 5 bases and 5 bases, in that order; junction bases with no gene match: 15. This CDR3 has 17 residues. The CDR3 nucleotides are TGTGCCAGCAGCCGCACCACTGGGACAGGGAATGTTTATGGCTACACCTTC. Its translation is CASSRTTGTGNVYGYTF.

This chain links TRBV7-3 with TRBJ2-3, with D unclear. CDR1 SGHTA and CDR2 FQGTGA come from the germline V gene. V was cut by 5 bases and J by 6 bases, with 15 bases left in between. The CDR3 consists of 14 residues. DNA of the CDR3: TGTGCCAGCAGCCCTGGCCCTAGAAGCGATACGCAGTATTTT. Protein product: CASSPGPRSDTQYF.

This chain joins TRBV30 and TRBJ2-7; D is tentatively TRBD1 or TRBD2 (5 bases each). Per the germline V gene, CDR1 is GTSNPN and CDR2 is SVGIG (reference sequence). Trimming removed 2 bases at V and 7 bases at J, with 12 bases between. The CDR3 length is 12 residues. Here the CDR3 DNA reads TGTGCCTGGAGTCGAGGGGATGGGGAGCAGTACTTC. It codes for CAWSRGDGEQYF.

This clone showed up just a few times. V gene TRBV29-1 combines with J gene TRBJ2-5, with D perhaps TRBD1 or TRBD2 (5 bases each). Per the germline V gene, CDR1 is SQVTM and CDR2 is ANQGSEA. The germline V and J ends were trimmed by 7 bases and 5 bases, with 14 bases remaining between them. The CDR3 totals 12 residues. The DNA of the CDR3 is TGCAGCGCCCGTCCCAGGGAGGAGACCCAGTACTTC. Translation gives CSARPREETQYF.

A single count supports this clone. This chain uses TRBV25-1 with TRBJ2-1; D is perhaps TRBD1 (6 bases). Looked up from germline, CDR1 is MGHDK and CDR2 is SYGVNS. V lost 6 bases to trimming and J lost 2 bases, with 11 bases between them. The CDR3 consists of 14 residues. The CDR3 DNA reads TGTGCCAGCAGATCGGGGACAACCTACAATGAGCAGTTCTTC. It is translated as CASRSGTTYNEQFF.

The rearrangement uses TRBV5-1 and TRBJ2-7; no firm D call. V was pared by 4 bases and J by 5 bases, with 19 bases between. This CDR3 is built from 15 residues. Germline assignment: CDR1 SGHRS and CDR2 YFSETQ. The CDR3 is CASSAATRSGDEQYF. The DNA for the CDR3 is TGCGCCAGCAGCGCGGCGACTCGATCCGGCGACGAGCAGTACTTC.

The chain links TRBV19 to TRBJ1-5; 8 bases are shared with TRBD1. The CDR3 sequence is 14 residues long. With V trimmed by 4 bases and J by 4 bases, 3 bases remained unmatched. The germline V gene has CDR1 LNHDA and CDR2 SQIVND (reference sequence). For the CDR3, the DNA is TGTGCCAGTAGTACGGACAGGGCAAATCAGCCCCAGCATTTT. Translated: CASSTDRANQPQHF.

The chain has TRBV25-1 and TRBJ2-5, with a tentative D call TRBD2 (6 bases). The CDR3 is 14 amino acids. The V and J ends lost 3 bases and 2 bases respectively, with 10 bases between them. From germline, CDR1 is MGHDK and CDR2 SYGVNS. The CDR3 DNA reads TGTGCCAGCAGTGACCGGGACTCGCAAGAGACCCAGTACTTC. It specifies CASSDRDSQETQYF.

The chain uses TRBV4-1 and TRBJ1-2; weak D call: TRBD1 (5 bases). The CDR3 runs to 15 residues. V lost 3 bases and J lost 8, with 19 bases in between. CDR1 and CDR2 (germline): MGHRA, YSYEKL. The CDR3 loop reads CASSHRDRESVGYTF. The CDR3, as DNA: TGCGCCAGCAGCCACCGGGACCGGGAGTCTGTAGGCTACACCTTC.

This clone was counted between two and nine times. The chain couples TRBV7-2 to TRBJ2-2, with D perhaps TRBD1 (6 bases). In germline, CDR1 is SGHTA, CDR2 FQGNSA. The V and J ends lost 5 bases and 3 bases respectively, with 13 bases between them. CDR3 length equals 15 residues. CDR3 bases: TGTGCCAGCAGCCCCAGGGGTTCGCACACCGGGGAGCTGTTTTTT. It encodes CASSPRGSHTGELFF.

The chain has TRBV4-1 and TRBJ2-1, with D possibly TRBD2 on 6 matching bases. Looked up from germline, CDR1 is MGHRA and CDR2 is YSYEKL. Between the trimmed V and J ends, which lost 0 bases and 4 bases, there was a span of 16 bases. This CDR3 has 17 residues. CDR3 protein: CASSQERVQRAYNEQFF. Written as DNA, the CDR3 is TGCGCCAGCAGCCAAGAAAGAGTCCAGCGGGCGTACAATGAGCAGTTCTTC.

The chain links TRBV25-1 to TRBJ1-2; D is unresolved. V dropped 4 bases and J dropped 3 bases, with 6 bases sitting between them. CDR1 is MGHDK, CDR2 SYGVNS, per germline. This CDR3 is 12 amino acids long. Written as DNA, the CDR3 is TGTGCCAGCAGTGGGCAGGACTATGGCTACACCTTC. Its translation is CASSGQDYGYTF.

The table lists this clone with many counts. This sequence joins TRBV11-2 and TRBJ2-1, with D perhaps TRBD2 (6 bases). V was shortened by 3 bases and J by 7 bases, with 16 bases between the two germline ends. Per the germline V gene, CDR1 is SGHAT and CDR2 is FQNNGV. This CDR3 comprises 15 residues. As DNA, the CDR3 is TGTGCCAGCAGCTTTGGGTCTAGCGATGGGAATGAGCAGTTCTTC. Protein product: CASSFGSSDGNEQFF.

Only a few counts were recorded for this clone. J is TRBJ2-2 and V is TRBV5-6, with a tentative D call TRBD2 (5 bases). Germline V gene lookup returns CDR1 SGHDT and CDR2 YYEEEE. This CDR3 has 15 amino acids. V lost 2 bases and J 1 base, leaving 9 bases between the germline ends. For the CDR3, the DNA is TGTGCCAGCAGCTTCCTAGCCGTGAACACCGGGGAGCTGTTTTTT. Translation: CASSFLAVNTGELFF.

This clone showed up just a few times. The chain combines TRBV29-1 with TRBJ2-7, with D perhaps TRBD1 or TRBD2 (5 bases each). This CDR3 has 12 residues. Germline V CDR1 and CDR2: SQVTM, ANQGSEA. V gave up 6 bases and J gave up 5 bases, with 14 bases separating them. The CDR3 DNA follows: TGCAGCGTGGTAGTGGGGGTCCACGAGCAGTACTTC. Translation gives CSVVVGVHEQYF.

The chain joins TRBV5-1 to TRBJ2-7, with D uncertain. V lost 5 bases, J lost 4 bases, and 10 bases lay in between. CDR1 is SGHRS and CDR2 is YFSETQ in the germline V gene. The CDR3 is made up of 12 amino acids. The CDR3 DNA sequence: TGCGCCAGCAGGGACGGAGAATACGAGCAGTACTTC. It encodes CASRDGEYEQYF.

V usage is TRBV2 and J usage is TRBJ2-1; the D gene is possibly TRBD2 (5 bases). Trimming cost V 9 bases and J 8 bases, with 11 bases left between them. The CDR3 runs 11 residues. Per germline, CDR1 SNHLY and CDR2 FYNNEI. The CDR3: CARSREHEQFF. The CDR3 nucleotides are TGTGCCAGGTCACGGGAACATGAGCAGTTCTTC. The variable domain in full, with the rest retrieved from reference TRBV2 and TRBJ2-1, is EPEVTQTPSHQVTQMGQEVILRCVPISNHLYFYWYRQILGQKVEFLVSFYNNEISEKSEIFDDQFSVERPDGSNFTLKIRSTKLEDSAMYFCARSREHEQFFGPGTRLTVL.